This is a list of T cell receptor beta chains from one sample in a study of blood T cell repertoires in COVID-19. Clones were sequenced by immunoSEQ multiplex PCR, and TCRdb holds only the in-frame ones, with some missing. The sample lists approximately 150,000 clones, around 85% occurring once. Sample: peripheral blood. These receptors were taken from an elderly woman with COVID-19, enrolled during active disease. Both conserved end residues are part of each CDR3. A D gene is named only where the DNA matches it firmly. Rows may omit the clone size; those that give it use once, few, many or a size class.

cdr3_aa: CASSSTGTSGSGEQFF
cdr3_nt: TGTGCCAGCAGTTCTACCGGGACTAGCGGGAGTGGTGAGCAGTTCTTC
clone_size: -
v_call: TRBV27
d_call: TRBD2
j_call: TRBJ2-1

cdr3_aa: CASSVRGYSNQPQHF
cdr3_nt: TGTGCCAGCAGTGTCAGGGGGTATAGCAATCAGCCCCAGCATTTT
clone_size: few
v_call: TRBV27
d_call: TRBD1
j_call: TRBJ1-5

cdr3_aa: CASSQVMVRRGDEQFF
cdr3_nt: TGCGCCAGCAGCCAAGTAATGGTCCGGCGCGGCGATGAGCAGTTCTTC
clone_size: once
v_call: TRBV4-1
d_call: -
j_call: TRBJ2-1

cdr3_aa: CASSYSTGESGYTF
cdr3_nt: TGTGCCAGCAGTTACTCGACGGGGGAAAGTGGCTACACCTTC
clone_size: -
v_call: TRBV6-6
d_call: -
j_call: TRBJ1-2

cdr3_aa: CAISDQEGGSYNSPLHF
cdr3_nt: TGTGCCATCAGTGATCAGGAAGGGGGCTCCTATAATTCACCCCTCCACTTT
clone_size: -
v_call: TRBV10-3
d_call: -
j_call: TRBJ1-6

cdr3_aa: CASSDPAESYNSPLHF
cdr3_nt: TGCGCCAGCAGTGATCCAGCGGAATCCTATAATTCACCCCTCCACTTT
clone_size: -
v_call: TRBV10-1
d_call: -
j_call: TRBJ1-6

cdr3_aa: CASRTGTGDTGELFF
cdr3_nt: TGTGCCAGCCGCACGGGGACAGGGGACACCGGGGAGCTGTTTTTT
clone_size: -
v_call: TRBV3-1/TRBV3-2
d_call: TRBD1
j_call: TRBJ2-2

cdr3_aa: CASSWGLAGAEYNEQFF
cdr3_nt: TGTGCCAGCAGTTGGGGACTAGCGGGAGCCGAGTACAATGAGCAGTTCTTC
clone_size: -
v_call: TRBV27
d_call: TRBD2
j_call: TRBJ2-1

cdr3_aa: CASSSGQDTEAFF
cdr3_nt: TGTGCCAGCAGTTCGGGACAGGACACTGAAGCTTTCTTT
clone_size: -
v_call: TRBV28
d_call: TRBD1
j_call: TRBJ1-1

cdr3_aa: CASSVGTQSTDTQYF
cdr3_nt: TGTGCCAGCTCGGTGGGGACTCAGAGCACAGATACGCAGTATTTT
clone_size: -
v_call: TRBV7-3
d_call: -
j_call: TRBJ2-3

cdr3_aa: CASSRDRLLGGNEQFF
cdr3_nt: TGTGCCAGCAGCCGGGACAGGCTCCTGGGTGGAAATGAGCAGTTCTTC
clone_size: -
v_call: TRBV14
d_call: TRBD1
j_call: TRBJ2-1

cdr3_aa: CASSSTGGTEAFF
cdr3_nt: TGTGCCAGCAGCTCTACAGGGGGGACTGAAGCTTTCTTT
clone_size: -
v_call: TRBV3-1/TRBV3-2
d_call: TRBD1
j_call: TRBJ1-1

cdr3_aa: CASSLASTGTDTQYF
cdr3_nt: TGCGCCAGCAGCTTGGCCAGTACCGGCACAGATACGCAGTATTTT
clone_size: -
v_call: TRBV5-1
d_call: -
j_call: TRBJ2-3

cdr3_aa: CASSSGLAGTQQFF
cdr3_nt: TGTGCCAGCAGCTCCGGACTAGCGGGTACTCAGCAGTTCTTC
clone_size: -
v_call: TRBV6-5
d_call: TRBD2
j_call: TRBJ2-1

cdr3_aa: CASSLGTGAEAFF
cdr3_nt: TGTGCCAGCAGCTTAGGGACAGGGGCAGAAGCTTTCTTT
clone_size: -
v_call: TRBV11-3
d_call: TRBD1
j_call: TRBJ1-1

cdr3_aa: CASRQGPSYGYTF
cdr3_nt: TGTGCCAGTAGACAGGGCCCCTCCTATGGCTACACCTTC
clone_size: -
v_call: TRBV9
d_call: TRBD1
j_call: TRBJ1-2

cdr3_aa: CASSVTEYSNQPQHF
cdr3_nt: TGTGCCAGCAGTGTGACGGAGTATAGCAATCAGCCCCAGCATTTT
clone_size: -
v_call: TRBV28
d_call: -
j_call: TRBJ1-5